This T cell receptor beta chain was retrieved from a study of blood T cell repertoires in COVID-19. Study summary: Spain, Italy and the United States supplied samples that represented acute and convalescent COVID-19.

Produced via immunoSEQ multiplex PCR; TCRdb's table is partial and in-frame only. The profile covers 250,000 to 350,000 clones, with about 90% appearing a single time and less than 9.5% taken by the ten largest. The CDR3 extends over 16 amino acids. V lost 5 bases, J lost 0 bases, and 7 bases stayed unmatched. From germline, CDR1 is KGHSH and CDR2 LQKENI. Material: peripheral blood. The rearrangement links TRBV18 to TRBJ1-3; 7 bases map to TRBD1. This TCR derives from a woman in her 50s who had recovered from COVID-19. CDR3 sequence: CASSSTGSSSGNTIYF. The CDR3 nucleotides read TGTGCCAGCTCATCGACAGGGTCGAGCTCTGGAAACACCATATATTTT.